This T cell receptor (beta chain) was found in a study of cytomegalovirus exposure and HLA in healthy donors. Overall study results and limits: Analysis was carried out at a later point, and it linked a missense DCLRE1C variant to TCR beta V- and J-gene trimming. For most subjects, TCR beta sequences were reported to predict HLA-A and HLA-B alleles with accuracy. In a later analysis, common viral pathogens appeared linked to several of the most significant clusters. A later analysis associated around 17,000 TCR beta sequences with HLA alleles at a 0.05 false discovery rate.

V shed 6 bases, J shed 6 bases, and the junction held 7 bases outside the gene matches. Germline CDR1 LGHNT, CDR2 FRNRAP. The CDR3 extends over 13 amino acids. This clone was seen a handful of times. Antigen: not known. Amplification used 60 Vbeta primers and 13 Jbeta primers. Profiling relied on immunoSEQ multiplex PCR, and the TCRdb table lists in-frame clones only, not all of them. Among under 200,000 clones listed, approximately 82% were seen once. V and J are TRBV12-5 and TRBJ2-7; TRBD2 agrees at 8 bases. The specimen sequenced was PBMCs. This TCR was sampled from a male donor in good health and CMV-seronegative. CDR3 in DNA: TGTGCTAGTGGCCCCGGGGGGGGGCGCGAGCAGTACTTC. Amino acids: CASGPGGGREQYF.